These 20 T cell receptor beta chains were all obtained from the same sample, sequenced in a study of cytomegalovirus exposure and HLA in healthy donors. Primers included in the PCR were 60 Vbeta and 13 Jbeta primers. Generated by immunoSEQ multiplex PCR, the TCRdb table keeps only in-frame clones and is missing some. The sample contains approximately 190,000 clones, 70% of which appear only once. The sequenced sample consisted of PBMCs. These TCRs come from a man aged 35 to 55 in good health and CMV-seropositive.

This chain uses TRBV6-1 with TRBJ1-1; D may be TRBD1 (5 bases). Germline CDR1 and CDR2: MNHNS and SASEGT. The V gene lost 5 bases and the J gene lost 0 bases, with 10 bases spanning the gap. CDR3 size: 14 residues. The CDR3: CASSSQGLNTEAFF. The CDR3 nucleotides are TGTGCCAGCAGTTCTCAGGGTTTGAACACTGAAGCTTTCTTT.

The V gene is TRBV4-1, the J gene TRBJ1-2; D is possibly TRBD1 (5 bases). The V and J ends lost 3 bases and 2 bases respectively, with 10 bases between them. Germline loops: CDR1 MGHRA, CDR2 YSYEKL. The CDR3 loop spans 14 amino acids. The CDR3 spells CASSHLTANYGYTF. The CDR3 region has the DNA TGCGCCAGCAGCCATTTGACAGCCAACTATGGCTACACCTTC.

The rearrangement uses TRBV2 and TRBJ2-2; 10 bases fit TRBD1. This CDR3 is 15 amino acids long. Germline loops: CDR1 SNHLY, CDR2 FYNNEI. With V trimmed by 3 bases and J by 4 bases, 2 bases remained unmatched. The CDR3 DNA follows: TGTGCCAGCAGTGACGGGACAGGGGTCACCGGGGAGCTGTTTTTT. Protein sequence: CASSDGTGVTGELFF.

The J gene is TRBJ1-3, the V gene TRBV14; no firm D call. The CDR3 is made up of 14 amino acids. Germline CDR1 reads SGHDN; CDR2 reads FVKESK. Between the trimmed V and J ends, which lost 1 base and 8 bases, there was a span of 12 bases. The CDR3 nucleotides are TGTGCCAGCAGCCAAGTGTCGGAGTTAGACACCATATATTTT. This encodes CASSQVSELDTIYF.

The chain joins TRBV5-1 to TRBJ1-4, with TRBD1 matching 7 bases. Germline CDR1 reads SGHRS; CDR2 reads YFSETQ. J was trimmed by 3 bases and V by 0 bases; bases with no gene match: 8. CDR3 length: 17 residues. As DNA, the CDR3 is TGCGCCAGCAGCTTGGGACAGGGAGAGGGACCTAATGAAAAACTGTTTTTT. Its protein is CASSLGQGEGPNEKLFF.

The chain recombines TRBV19 with TRBJ1-4; D not resolved. This CDR3 contains 15 residues. Trimming left V 2 bases short and J 0 bases short, with 7 bases between. Germline V gene data show CDR1 as LNHDA and CDR2 as SQIVND (reference sequence). The CDR3 sequence: CASSISSATNEKLFF. The DNA of the CDR3 is TGTGCCAGTAGTATATCCTCTGCAACTAATGAAAAACTGTTTTTT.

The J gene is TRBJ2-3, the V gene TRBV11-3, with D tentatively TRBD1 (6 bases). The V end lost 1 base, the J end lost 1 base, and 6 bases lay between the germline ends. The germline gives CDR1 SGHNT, CDR2 YENEEA. CDR3 length: 14 amino acids. The CDR3 DNA reads TGTGCCAGCAGCTTAGGACAGGGCACAGATACGCAGTATTTT. Translating it yields CASSLGQGTDTQYF.

This clone was seen a few times. The rearrangement joins TRBV5-6 to TRBJ2-2; 10 nucleotides agree with TRBD1. The CDR3 has 14 residues. The V gene end was trimmed by 4 bases and the J gene end by 7 bases; junction bases not matched to a gene: 4. Germline loops: CDR1 SGHDT, CDR2 YYEEEE. The CDR3 reads CASSRDRGSGELFF. CDR3 DNA sequence: TGTGCCAGCAGCCGGGACAGGGGAAGCGGGGAGCTGTTTTTT.

The rearrangement links TRBV28 to TRBJ1-2; TRBD1 aligns across 7 bases. The CDR3 has 13 residues. The V segment lost 5 bases and the J segment 5 bases; nucleotides outside the gene matches: 5. Per the germline V gene, CDR1 is MDHEN and CDR2 is SYDVKM. CDR3: CASSIQGTYGYTF. The CDR3 DNA reads TGTGCCAGCAGTATACAGGGGACTTATGGCTACACCTTC.

The chain recombines TRBV7-3 with TRBJ2-1, with D perhaps TRBD2 (6 bases). V was pared by 4 bases and J by 2 bases, with 12 bases between. The CDR3 totals 15 residues. Germline V lookup: CDR1 SGHTA, CDR2 FQGTGA. This chain's CDR3 is CASSSELATYNEQFF. The CDR3 coding sequence is TGTGCCAGCAGCTCCGAACTAGCTACCTACAATGAGCAGTTCTTC.

The rearrangement links TRBV5-4 to TRBJ1-3; 9 bases agree with TRBD1. The CDR3 has 17 amino acids. CDR1 SGHNT and CDR2 YYREEE come from the germline V gene (reference sequence). V lost 4 bases, J lost 0 bases, and 8 bases stayed unmatched. The CDR3 coding sequence is TGTGCCAGCAGCGAGAGCTACAGGGGGCCCTCTGGAAACACCATATATTTT. Translating gives CASSESYRGPSGNTIYF.

The V call is TRBV10-2, the J call TRBJ2-1; D is uncertain. V lost 0 bases to trimming and J lost 9 bases, with 9 bases between them. Looked up from germline, CDR1 is WSHSY and CDR2 is SAAADI. The CDR3 is 13 amino acids. The DNA of the CDR3 is TGCGCCAGCAGTGAGTCGGTACCCAGTGAGCAGTTCTTC. Amino acid sequence: CASSESVPSEQFF.

The J gene is TRBJ2-5, the V gene TRBV10-3; tentative D call: TRBD1 (6 bases). The DNA matches TRBJ2-7 better at its end, which makes the J call doubtful. The length of the CDR3 is 13 residues. Per the germline V gene, CDR1 is ENHRY and CDR2 is SYGVKD. The CDR3 protein is CAIRAGDTYEQYF. CDR3 bases: TGTGCCATCAGGGCAGGGGATACCTACGAGCAGTACTTC.

The rearrangement links TRBV6-1 to TRBJ1-5, with 9 bases identical to TRBD1. Germline CDR1 reads MNHNS; CDR2 reads SASEGT. The V and J ends lost 8 bases and 4 bases, in that order; junction bases with no gene match: 6. The length of the CDR3 is 14 residues. CDR3 sequence: CASRLQGANQPQHF. CDR3 DNA: TGTGCCAGCCGTCTACAGGGGGCGAATCAGCCCCAGCATTTT.

This rearrangement joins TRBV5-1 to TRBJ2-7; D not resolved. Trimming cost V 0 bases and J 0 bases, with 7 bases left between them. This CDR3 contains 14 residues. Germline V gene sequence: CDR1 SGHRS, CDR2 YFSETQ. CDR3 DNA: TGCGCCAGCAGCTTGGAGCCGAACTCCTACGAGCAGTACTTC. Protein product: CASSLEPNSYEQYF. The full variable domain, completed using reference TRBV5-1 and TRBJ2-7, is KAGVTQTPRYLIKTRGQQVTLSCSPISGHRSVSWYQQTPGQGLQFLFEYFSETQRNKGNFPGRFSGRQFSNSRSEMNVSTLELGDSALYLCASSLEPNSYEQYFGPGTRLTVT.

The J gene is TRBJ1-5, the V gene TRBV7-9; D is possibly TRBD1 (5 bases). Per the germline V gene, CDR1 is SEHNR and CDR2 is FQNEAQ (reference sequence). Trimming shortened V by 4 bases and J by 5 bases, and 15 bases separated the two germline ends. The CDR3 extends over 15 amino acids. Here the CDR3 DNA reads TGTGCCAGCAGCTCGGGACTCCCTGGGGATCAGCCCCAGCATTTT. Protein sequence: CASSSGLPGDQPQHF.

This clone has more than one count but fewer than ten. The V and J genes are TRBV5-1 and TRBJ2-1, with 8 bases identical to TRBD2. Germline V gene data show CDR1 as SGHRS and CDR2 as YFSETQ. The CDR3 is made up of 15 amino acids. V lost 0 bases to trimming and J lost 9 bases; unmatched junction nucleotides: 8. This chain's CDR3 is CASSLATGGGLEQFF. The CDR3 coding sequence is TGCGCCAGCAGCTTGGCCACCGGGGGGGGTCTTGAGCAGTTCTTC.

Points on this clone: Other DNA sequences in the sample encode the same CDR3. The V call is TRBV5-4, the J call TRBJ2-7; 8 bases match TRBD1. Per the germline V gene, CDR1 is SGHNT and CDR2 is YYREEE (reference sequence). CDR3 length: 15 residues. V gave up 0 bases and J gave up 1 base; unmatched junction bases: 3. The DNA for the CDR3 is TGTGCCAGCAGCTTGGGTCAGGGGGCGTCCTACGAGCAGTACTTC. Its protein product is CASSLGQGASYEQYF.

This clone showed up just a few times. The chain uses TRBV7-8 and TRBJ1-1; D is perhaps TRBD1 (5 bases). Germline CDR1 is SGHVS and CDR2 is FQNEAQ. This CDR3 has 15 residues. The ends were cut back, 0 bases at V and 4 bases at J, with 12 bases in the middle. In nucleotides, the CDR3 is TGTGCCAGCAGCTTAGCGTCAGGGCAGAGCACTGAAGCTTTCTTT. Translated, it gives CASSLASGQSTEAFF.

CDR3 nucleotide sequence: TGTGCCAGCAGTTCATCCGGGACAGGGGACTACGAGCAGTACTTC. Translation gives CASSSSGTGDYEQYF. The chain couples TRBV28 to TRBJ2-7; 10 nucleotides line up with TRBD1. The V gene end was trimmed by 4 bases and the J gene end by 3 bases; junction bases not matched to a gene: 6. There are 15 residues in the CDR3. Germline CDR1 is MDHEN and CDR2 is SYDVKM. Based on the CDR3 plus reference TRBV28 and TRBJ2-7, the full variable domain is DVKVTQSSRYLVKRTGEKVFLECVQDMDHENMFWYRQDPGLGLRLIYFSYDVKMKEKGDIPEGYSVSREKKERFSLILESASTNQTSMYLCASSSSGTGDYEQYFGPGTRLTVT.